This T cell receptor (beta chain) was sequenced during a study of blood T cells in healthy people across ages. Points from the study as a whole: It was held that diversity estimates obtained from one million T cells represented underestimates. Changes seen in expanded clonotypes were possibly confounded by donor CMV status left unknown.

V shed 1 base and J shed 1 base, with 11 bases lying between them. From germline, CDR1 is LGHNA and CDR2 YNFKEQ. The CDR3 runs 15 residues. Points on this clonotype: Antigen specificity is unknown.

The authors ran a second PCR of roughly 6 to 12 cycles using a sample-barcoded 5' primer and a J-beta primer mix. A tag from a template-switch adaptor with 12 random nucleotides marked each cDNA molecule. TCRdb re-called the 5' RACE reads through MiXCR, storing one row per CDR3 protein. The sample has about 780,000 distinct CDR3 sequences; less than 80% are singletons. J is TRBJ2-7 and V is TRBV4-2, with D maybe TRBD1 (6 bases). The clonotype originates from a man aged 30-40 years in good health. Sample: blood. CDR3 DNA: TGTGCCAGCAGCCAAGGAGGGGACACTTCCTACGAGCAGTACTTC. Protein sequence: CASSQGGDTSYEQYF.